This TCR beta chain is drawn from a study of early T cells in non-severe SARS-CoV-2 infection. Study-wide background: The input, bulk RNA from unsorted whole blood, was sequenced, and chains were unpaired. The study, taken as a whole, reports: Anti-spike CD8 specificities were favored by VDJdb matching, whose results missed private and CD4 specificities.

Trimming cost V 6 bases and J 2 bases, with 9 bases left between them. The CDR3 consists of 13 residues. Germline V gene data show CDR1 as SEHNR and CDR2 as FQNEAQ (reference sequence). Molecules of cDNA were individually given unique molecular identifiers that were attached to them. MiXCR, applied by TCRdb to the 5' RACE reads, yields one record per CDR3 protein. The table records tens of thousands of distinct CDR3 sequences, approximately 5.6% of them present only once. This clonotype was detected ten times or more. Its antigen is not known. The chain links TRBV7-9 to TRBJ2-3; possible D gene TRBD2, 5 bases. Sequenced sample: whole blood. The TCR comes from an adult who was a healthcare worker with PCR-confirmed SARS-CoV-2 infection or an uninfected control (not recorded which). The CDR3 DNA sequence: TGTGCCAGCAGTAGTAGCGCCACAGATACGCAGTATTTT. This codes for CASSSSATDTQYF.